This T cell receptor (beta chain) was obtained from a study of OX40 agonist ivuxolimab in advanced cancers. Across the whole study: Every patient in dose escalation had hepatocellular carcinoma, melanoma, renal cell or head and neck cancer. Prior therapy, whether anti-PD-1, anti-PD-L1 or anti-CTLA-4, was allowed, and about 40% had some.

Study-level points and caveats: Clonal expansion from baseline to week 6 occurred in both CD4+ and CD8+ T cells.

Germline V gene lookup returns CDR1 SGHRS and CDR2 YFSETQ. This CDR3 is built from 16 residues. V was pared by 4 bases and J by 8 bases, with 22 bases between. As regards this clone: Its antigen is unknown.

The protocol was immunoSEQ multiplex PCR, while the TCRdb copy is restricted to in-frame clones and leaves out a portion. The sample holds tens of thousands of clones, just over 85% seen once. The specimen was CD4+ or CD8+ T cells sorted from blood, collected in a trial of the OX40 agonist ivuxolimab. This receptor was taken from an adult with an advanced solid tumor such as melanoma, head and neck, liver or kidney cancer. The V gene is TRBV5-1, the J gene TRBJ2-1, with a tentative D call TRBD2 (6 bases). This CDR3 is CASSIQAGGVYDEQFF. The CDR3 DNA reads as TGCGCCAGCAGCATACAAGCCGGGGGAGTGTACGATGAGCAGTTCTTC.